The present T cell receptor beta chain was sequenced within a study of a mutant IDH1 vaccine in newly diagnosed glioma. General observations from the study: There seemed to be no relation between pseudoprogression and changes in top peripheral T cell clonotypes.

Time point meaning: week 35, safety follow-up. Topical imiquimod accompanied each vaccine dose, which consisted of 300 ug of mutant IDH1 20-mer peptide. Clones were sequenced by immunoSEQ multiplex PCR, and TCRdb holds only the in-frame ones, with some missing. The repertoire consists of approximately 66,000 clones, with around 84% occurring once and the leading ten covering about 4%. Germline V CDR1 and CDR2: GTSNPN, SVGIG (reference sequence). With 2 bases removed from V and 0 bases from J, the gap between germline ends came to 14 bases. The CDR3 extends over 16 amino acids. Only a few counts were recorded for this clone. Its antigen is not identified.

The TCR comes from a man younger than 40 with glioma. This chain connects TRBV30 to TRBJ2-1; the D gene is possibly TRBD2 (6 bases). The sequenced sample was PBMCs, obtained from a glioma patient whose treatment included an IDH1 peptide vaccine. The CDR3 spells CAWSYKGLSSYNEQFF. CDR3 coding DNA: TGTGCCTGGAGTTATAAGGGACTCAGCTCCTACAATGAGCAGTTCTTC.